One sample yielded the 22 T cell receptor beta chains listed below, sequenced in a study of T cells in Graves' hyperthyroidism and ophthalmopathy. Amplified TCR beta CDR3 regions came from RNA transcripts. The TCR CDR3 first-round RT-PCR relied on the HTBI primer set. MiXCR was run by TCRdb on the multiplex PCR reads, yielding one entry per CDR3 protein. Among 350,000 to 400,000 distinct CDR3 sequences listed, under 20% were seen once. The sample consisted of blood. The receptors were sampled from a man aged 18 to 35 with Graves' ophthalmopathy.

The chain combines TRBV3-1 with TRBJ2-5, with D possibly TRBD2 on 6 matching bases. The length of the CDR3 is 14 residues. Between the trimmed V and J ends, which lost 5 bases and 5 bases, there was a span of 15 bases. Germline CDR1 is LGHDT and CDR2 is YNNKEL (reference sequence). CDR3 loop: CASSKAGGEETQYF. For the CDR3, the DNA is TGTGCCAGCAGCAAAGCCGGAGGGGAGGAGACCCAGTACTTC.

In its sample, this clonotype was seen many times. This sequence joins TRBV7-9 and TRBJ2-7; 9 bases are a match to TRBD1. From germline, CDR1 is SEHNR and CDR2 FQNEAQ (reference sequence). CDR3 length: 14 residues. The J segment lost 5 bases and the V segment lost 2 bases, leaving 4 bases of the junction unmatched. The CDR3 region has the DNA TGTGCCAGCAGCTTAAGGACAGGGGACGACGAGCAGTACTTC. This encodes CASSLRTGDDEQYF.

This clonotype turned up a few times. The chain links TRBV10-3 to TRBJ1-2; tentative D call: TRBD1 (5 bases). Per the germline V gene, CDR1 is ENHRY and CDR2 is SYGVKD. This CDR3 is built from 14 residues. Trimming left V 8 bases short and J 7 bases short, with 20 bases between. CDR3 in amino acids: CAIARAGSPPGYTF. The CDR3 DNA follows: TGTGCCATCGCTAGGGCAGGGAGTCCCCCTGGCTACACCTTC.

This clonotype was detected many times. The V gene is TRBV29-1, the J gene TRBJ1-2, with a possible D match to TRBD1 (6 bases). The CDR3 is 13 residues long. CDR1 and CDR2 from the germline V gene are SQVTM and ANQGSEA. V lost 8 bases and J 1 base, leaving 14 bases between the germline ends. The CDR3 DNA follows: TGCAGCACCAAGGGGGAAGATAACTATGGCTACACCTTC. It yields the protein CSTKGEDNYGYTF.

The CDR3 reads CASSEDTGGYYGYTF. The CDR3 DNA reads as TGTGCCAGCAGTGAAGACACCGGGGGCTACTATGGCTACACCTTC. The chain uses TRBV6-1 and TRBJ1-2; D is possibly TRBD1 (6 bases). The CDR3 runs 15 residues. V was cut by 1 base and J by 3 bases, with 12 bases left in between. Germline loops: CDR1 MNHNS, CDR2 SASEGT.

The table lists this clonotype with many counts. The chain couples TRBV24-1 to TRBJ1-2; TRBD1 might be the D (5 bases). V shed 2 bases and J shed 6 bases, with 18 bases lying between them. The CDR3 extends over 16 amino acids. Germline V gene data show CDR1 as KGHDR and CDR2 as SFDVKD. CDR3 DNA: TGTGCCACCAGTGATTCCTCAGCCCAGGGACGTAATGGCTACACCTTC. Amino acids: CATSDSSAQGRNGYTF.

In this sample, this clonotype turned up many times. The V and J genes are TRBV4-1 and TRBJ1-5, with unresolved D. This CDR3 has 16 amino acids. Trimming cost V 3 bases and J 1 base, with 13 bases left between them. Germline loops: CDR1 MGHRA, CDR2 YSYEKL. The CDR3 region is CASSQHGVESNQPQHF. CDR3 nucleotides: TGCGCCAGCAGCCAGCACGGGGTTGAAAGCAATCAGCCCCAGCATTTT.

This clonotype has ten or more counts. The J gene is TRBJ2-5, the V gene TRBV2; 12 nucleotides agree with TRBD2. There are 15 residues in the CDR3. V lost 2 bases, J lost 7 bases, and 5 bases stayed unmatched. Germline V gives CDR1 SNHLY, CDR2 FYNNEI. The CDR3 nucleotides read TGTGCCAGCAGTGAAAGTTGGGGACTAGCGGGGACCCAGTACTTC. The encoded protein is CASSESWGLAGTQYF. Variable domain in full (rest from reference TRBV2 and TRBJ2-5): EPEVTQTPSHQVTQMGQEVILRCVPISNHLYFYWYRQILGQKVEFLVSFYNNEISEKSEIFDDQFSVERPDGSNFTLKIRSTKLEDSAMYFCASSESWGLAGTQYFGPGTRLLVL.

This clonotype was seen a few times. The chain has TRBV20-1 and TRBJ1-1; D call uncertain. The CDR3 covers 13 residues. V dropped 1 base and J dropped 1 base, with 7 bases sitting between them. Germline loops: CDR1 DFQATT, CDR2 SNEGSKA (reference sequence). The CDR3 DNA sequence: TGCAGTGCTAGAGGGGCTCCGAACACTGAAGCTTTCTTT. Translating gives CSARGAPNTEAFF.

This clonotype was detected only a few times. Here the CDR3 reads CASTPSGGITGELFF. The CDR3 DNA sequence: TGTGCCAGCACTCCGTCGGGGGGCATCACCGGGGAGCTGTTTTTT. The J gene is TRBJ2-2, the V gene TRBV6-1, with a possible D match to TRBD2 (7 bases). With 7 bases removed from V and 4 bases from J, the gap between germline ends came to 16 bases. The CDR3 length is 15 residues. Germline loops: CDR1 MNHNS, CDR2 SASEGT.

This clonotype was found many times. The rearrangement links TRBV7-9 to TRBJ2-7; 8 bases are a match to TRBD2. Germline lookup yields CDR1 SEHNR and CDR2 FQNEAQ (reference sequence). Trimming cost V 2 bases and J 5 bases; bases outside gene matches: 2. The CDR3 is 13 amino acids. CDR3 DNA: TGTGCCAGCAGCTTATCGGGAGGGAACGAGCAGTACTTC. As protein: CASSLSGGNEQYF.

This clonotype showed up many times. The chain uses TRBV2 and TRBJ1-4; D ambiguous. The CDR3 has 14 residues. Between the trimmed V and J ends, which lost 11 bases and 0 bases, there was a span of 13 bases. The germline V gene has CDR1 SNHLY and CDR2 FYNNEI. This CDR3 reads CAATPGATNEKLFF. For the CDR3, the DNA is TGTGCCGCAACCCCCGGTGCAACTAATGAAAAACTGTTTTTT.

The chain couples TRBV5-1 to TRBJ1-1; no firm D call. The CDR3 has 14 amino acids. V was pared by 0 bases and J by 9 bases, with 15 bases between. Germline V gene data show CDR1 as SGHRS and CDR2 as YFSETQ. The CDR3 protein is CASSLEAGGVQAFF. CDR3 sequence (DNA): TGCGCCAGCAGCTTGGAAGCGGGTGGGGTTCAAGCTTTCTTT.

This clonotype was seen only a few times. Here the CDR3 reads CASSFGEGVSHEQYF. Written as DNA, the CDR3 is TGTGCCAGCAGTTTCGGGGAGGGGGTGTCGCACGAGCAGTACTTC. The chain is built from TRBV6-1 and TRBJ2-7; a weak D match, TRBD2 (7 bases). The CDR3 covers 15 residues. CDR1 and CDR2 from the germline V gene are MNHNS and SASEGT. Trimming removed 5 bases at V and 5 bases at J, with 19 bases between.

With regard to this clonotype: This may be a read error: a much more frequent sequence differs by one nucleotide. This chain connects TRBV28 to TRBJ1-2; 10 bases align to TRBD1. V trimming: 10 bases; J trimming: 4 bases; junction bases outside the gene matches: 24. The CDR3 contains 19 residues. Per germline, CDR1 MDHEN and CDR2 SYDVKM. CDR3 DNA: TGTGCCATCCCTCGGGCTCCCGGGACAGGGGACGGTCGGGGCTATGGCTACACCTTC. Protein product: CAIPRAPGTGDGRGYGYTF.

In this sample, this clonotype turned up many times. The J gene is TRBJ2-3, the V gene TRBV7-6; tentatively, D is TRBD1 (6 bases). The CDR3 has 16 residues. Per germline, CDR1 SGHVS and CDR2 FNYEAQ. Trimming cost V 0 bases and J 0 bases, with 10 bases left between them. The CDR3: CASSLAGRGSTDTQYF. The CDR3 nucleotides read TGTGCCAGCAGCTTAGCGGGCAGGGGTAGCACAGATACGCAGTATTTT.

This rearrangement joins TRBV3-1 to TRBJ1-1; TRBD1 agrees at 7 bases. The CDR3 contains 18 residues. Trimming at V came to 2 bases and at J to 4 bases, leaving 16 bases not matched to a gene. Germline V gene lookup returns CDR1 LGHDT and CDR2 YNNKEL (reference sequence). Here the CDR3 DNA reads TGTGCCAGCAGCCAACCTACAGGGGCTATGATACAGGGCACTGAAGCTTTCTTT. Its translation: CASSQPTGAMIQGTEAFF.

Points on this clonotype: At one end the junction does not follow the germline gene, possibly because of a read error. This chain uses TRBV27 with TRBJ2-1, with D tentatively TRBD1 (5 bases). CDR3 length: 13 residues. Germline CDR1 reads MNHEY; CDR2 reads SMNVEV (reference sequence). CDR3 nucleotide sequence: TGTGCCGGCAGCCAGGGTCCCTACAATGAGCAGTTCTTC. Translated: CAGSQGPYNEQFF.

This clonotype was observed many times. The chain couples TRBV28 to TRBJ1-4; D is ambiguous. With 9 bases removed from V and 4 bases from J, the gap between germline ends came to 6 bases. Per germline, CDR1 MDHEN and CDR2 SYDVKM. This CDR3 spans 11 amino acids. In DNA form, the CDR3 reads TGTGCCAGTTTAAATAATGAAAAACTGTTTTTT. Its translation: CASLNNEKLFF.

As regards this clonotype: A much bigger clone sits one base away, suggesting this may be a read error. The rearrangement uses TRBV18 and TRBJ1-4; maybe TRBD1 (5 bases). V lost 3 bases, J lost 8 bases, and 16 bases lay in between. The CDR3 loop spans 15 amino acids. In germline, CDR1 is KGHSH, CDR2 LQKENI. The chain's CDR3 is CASSPSSGAGEKLFF. CDR3 bases: TGTGCCAGCTCACCGTCGTCCGGGGCAGGGGAAAAACTGTTTTTT.

The rearrangement joins TRBV7-9 to TRBJ1-1; 11 bases are a match to TRBD1. Germline CDR1 and CDR2: SEHNR and FQNEAQ (reference sequence). The CDR3 has 16 residues. V was clipped by 2 bases and J by 6 bases; unmatched bases: 8. The CDR3 here is CASSLKPGQGVSEAFF. DNA of the CDR3: TGTGCCAGCAGCTTAAAACCGGGACAGGGGGTTTCTGAAGCTTTCTTT.

This clonotype has ten or more counts. The gene calls are TRBV19 and TRBJ1-5; TRBD1 matches at 7 bases. The V segment lost 0 bases and the J segment 1 base; nucleotides outside the gene matches: 6. CDR3 length: 17 amino acids. Germline V gene lookup returns CDR1 LNHDA and CDR2 SQIVND (reference sequence). DNA of the CDR3: TGTGCCAGTAGTATAGACCGAGGGGGCTCGAGCAATCAGCCCCAGCATTTT. Translating it yields CASSIDRGGSSNQPQHF.